This record covers a single T cell receptor (beta chain). Its antigen is as yet unknown. V lost 2 bases, J lost 6 bases, and 8 bases stayed unmatched. Germline V lookup: CDR1 SEHNR, CDR2 FQNEAQ (reference sequence). The CDR3 runs to 15 residues. These data are taken from a study of CD8 T cells in ankylosing spondylitis. Study-level points and caveats: Disease-associated clones were reportedly significantly overrepresented in matched ankylosing spondylitis synovial fluid.

One entry per CDR3 protein results from TCRdb running MiXCR on the 5' RACE reads. The sample records about 88,000 distinct CDR3 sequences, 27% being singletons. The clonotype originates from a male donor with ankylosing spondylitis or in good health (not recorded which). This sequence joins TRBV7-9 and TRBJ2-3; 7 bases line up with TRBD1. The specimen sequenced was blood, either unsorted or a sorted T cell fraction (not recorded which). CDR3 coding DNA: TGTGCCAGCAGCTTAATGAACAGGGGCGAGGATACGCAGTATTTT. This encodes CASSLMNRGEDTQYF.